This is a list of T cell receptor beta chains from one sample in a study of molecular identifiers for immune sequencing clone quantification. MiXCR was run by TCRdb on the PCR reads, yielding one entry per CDR3 protein. The sample records over 550,000 distinct CDR3 sequences, about 25% being singletons. The sequencing sample was made of naive CD8+ T cells from blood, with Jurkat cell RNA spiked in. The receptors derive from a human donor in good health. Some libraries in this study had Jurkat cell RNA spiked in. The conserved cysteine and the conserved F or W are not part of the CDR3 here.

j_gene: TRBJ1-1
v_gene: TRBV12-3/TRBV12-4
CDR3aa: ASNPGQVNTEAF

j_gene: TRBJ2-4
v_gene: TRBV20-1
CDR3aa: SARDGFGDIQY

j_gene: TRBJ2-2
v_gene: TRBV28
CDR3aa: ASSLKIYTGELF

j_gene: TRBJ2-3
v_gene: TRBV15
CDR3aa: ATSRAAGAGTDTQY

j_gene: TRBJ2-1
v_gene: TRBV7-3
CDR3aa: ASSLLAGSMNEQF

j_gene: TRBJ1-5
v_gene: TRBV30
CDR3aa: AWGQGLGNQPQH

j_gene: TRBJ2-7
v_gene: TRBV7-9
CDR3aa: ASSEGQGVIPYEQY

j_gene: TRBJ1-4
v_gene: TRBV21-1
CDR3aa: ASSKELRGEKLF

j_gene: TRBJ1-1
v_gene: TRBV21-1
CDR3aa: ASSKGQLNTEAF

j_gene: TRBJ2-1
v_gene: TRBV29-1
CDR3aa: SVSRDYNEQF

j_gene: TRBJ2-1
v_gene: TRBV4-2
CDR3aa: ASSQDVVSSYNEQF

j_gene: TRBJ2-2
v_gene: TRBV12-3/TRBV12-4
CDR3aa: ASSNPTSGGSTGELF

j_gene: TRBJ2-2
v_gene: TRBV6-2/TRBV6-3
CDR3aa: ASSENLAGGQPGELF

j_gene: TRBJ2-5
v_gene: TRBV27
CDR3aa: ASSLIAGAMNQETQY

j_gene: TRBJ2-2
v_gene: TRBV19
CDR3aa: ASSRFRDRTNTGELF

j_gene: TRBJ2-2
v_gene: TRBV6-5
CDR3aa: ASSAQGFGTGELF

j_gene: TRBJ2-7
v_gene: TRBV27
CDR3aa: ASSSGLAGPTYEQY

j_gene: TRBJ2-1
v_gene: TRBV7-9
CDR3aa: ASSSTADEQF

j_gene: TRBJ2-2
v_gene: TRBV7-9
CDR3aa: ASSSPGRGLNTGELF

j_gene: TRBJ2-6
v_gene: TRBV6-2/TRBV6-3
CDR3aa: ASSYSGSGANVLT

j_gene: TRBJ2-5
v_gene: TRBV11-2
CDR3aa: ASSYWGSETQY

j_gene: TRBJ1-2
v_gene: TRBV29-1
CDR3aa: SVEGAGKGGYT

j_gene: TRBJ2-2
v_gene: TRBV7-9
CDR3aa: ASSSGGPTGELF

j_gene: TRBJ2-7
v_gene: TRBV5-1
CDR3aa: ASSLAAGRSYEQY

j_gene: TRBJ2-3
v_gene: TRBV20-1
CDR3aa: SARVQGLSTDTQY

j_gene: TRBJ1-2
v_gene: TRBV6-2/TRBV6-3
CDR3aa: ASSSLRYPHYGYT

j_gene: TRBJ2-5
v_gene: TRBV30
CDR3aa: AWNLGPWETQY

j_gene: TRBJ1-3
v_gene: TRBV7-8
CDR3aa: ASSLEVIGSSGNTIY

j_gene: TRBJ2-7
v_gene: TRBV7-9
CDR3aa: ASSPTAGRLNEQY

j_gene: TRBJ2-7
v_gene: TRBV7-6
CDR3aa: ASSSLAGEYEQY

j_gene: TRBJ2-7
v_gene: TRBV20-1
CDR3aa: SARGDRQLYEQY

j_gene: TRBJ1-5
v_gene: TRBV28
CDR3aa: ASIPWADSNQPQH

j_gene: TRBJ2-1
v_gene: TRBV7-9
CDR3aa: ASSLVRGVDEQF

j_gene: TRBJ2-7
v_gene: TRBV3-1
CDR3aa: ASSQDYNYEQY

j_gene: TRBJ2-6
v_gene: TRBV19
CDR3aa: ASNPGGPGANVLT

j_gene: TRBJ2-1
v_gene: TRBV4-3
CDR3aa: ASSQAGSLYNEQF

j_gene: TRBJ2-3
v_gene: TRBV27
CDR3aa: ASSPAGMGTDTQY

j_gene: TRBJ2-5
v_gene: TRBV9
CDR3aa: ASSASQVTGMTKGETQY

j_gene: TRBJ2-7
v_gene: TRBV20-1
CDR3aa: SARNRDRSSYEQY

j_gene: TRBJ2-7
v_gene: TRBV28
CDR3aa: ASSPGTVPGYEQY

j_gene: TRBJ2-2
v_gene: TRBV12-3/TRBV12-4
CDR3aa: ASSPDSGELF

j_gene: TRBJ2-7
v_gene: TRBV28
CDR3aa: ASSLRLAGGADYEQY

j_gene: TRBJ1-3
v_gene: TRBV30
CDR3aa: AQDIASGNTIY

j_gene: TRBJ2-7
v_gene: TRBV29-1
CDR3aa: SVEGPGRDYEQY

j_gene: TRBJ2-3
v_gene: TRBV7-9
CDR3aa: ASSASTGGLADTQY

j_gene: TRBJ2-1
v_gene: TRBV11-2
CDR3aa: ASSSGNPSYNEQF

j_gene: TRBJ1-3
v_gene: TRBV30
CDR3aa: AARGGSGNTIY

j_gene: TRBJ2-7
v_gene: TRBV9
CDR3aa: ASSTGTSGGLREQY

j_gene: TRBJ2-7
v_gene: TRBV5-1
CDR3aa: ASSFGTSGSYEQY

j_gene: TRBJ2-7
v_gene: TRBV12-3/TRBV12-4
CDR3aa: ASSPAGGLAEYEQY

j_gene: TRBJ2-7
v_gene: TRBV7-9
CDR3aa: ASSSTRRGYEQY

j_gene: TRBJ1-3
v_gene: TRBV28
CDR3aa: ASSRTPGNTIY

j_gene: TRBJ2-5
v_gene: TRBV12-3/TRBV12-4
CDR3aa: ASSQTGSRETQY